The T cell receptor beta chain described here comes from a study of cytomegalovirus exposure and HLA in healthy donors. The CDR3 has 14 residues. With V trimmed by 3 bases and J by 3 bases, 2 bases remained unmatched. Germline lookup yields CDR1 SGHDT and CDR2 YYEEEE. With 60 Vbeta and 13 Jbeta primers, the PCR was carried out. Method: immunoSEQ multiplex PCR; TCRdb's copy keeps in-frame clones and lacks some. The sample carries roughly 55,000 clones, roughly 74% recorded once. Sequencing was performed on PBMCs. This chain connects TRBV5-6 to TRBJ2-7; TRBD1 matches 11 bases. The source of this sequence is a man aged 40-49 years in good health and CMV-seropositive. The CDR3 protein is CASSWGQGGYEQYF. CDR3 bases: TGTGCCAGCAGCTGGGGACAGGGGGGCTACGAGCAGTACTTC.